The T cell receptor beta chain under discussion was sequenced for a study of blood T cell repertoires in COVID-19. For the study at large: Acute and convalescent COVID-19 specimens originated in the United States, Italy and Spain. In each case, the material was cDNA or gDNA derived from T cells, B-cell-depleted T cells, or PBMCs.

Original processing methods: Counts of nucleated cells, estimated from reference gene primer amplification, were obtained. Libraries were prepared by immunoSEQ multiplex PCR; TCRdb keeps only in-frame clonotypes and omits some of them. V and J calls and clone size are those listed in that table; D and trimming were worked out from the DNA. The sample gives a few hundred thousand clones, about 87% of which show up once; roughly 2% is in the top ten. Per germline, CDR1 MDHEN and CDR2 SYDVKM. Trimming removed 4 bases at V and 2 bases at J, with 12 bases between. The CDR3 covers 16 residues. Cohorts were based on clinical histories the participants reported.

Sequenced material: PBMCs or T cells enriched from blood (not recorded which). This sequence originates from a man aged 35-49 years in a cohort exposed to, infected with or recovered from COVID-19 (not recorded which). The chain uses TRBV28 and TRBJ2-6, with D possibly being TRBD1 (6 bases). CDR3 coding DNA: TGTGCCAGCAGTTATACCTCAGGGGCTGGGGCCAACGTCCTGACTTTC. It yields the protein CASSYTSGAGANVLTF.